The present T cell receptor beta chain was sequenced within a study of identical twins. Notes on the study in general: Invariant MAIT and iNKT cells could partly confound zero-insertion analyses. Low generation-probability sequences were in excess among twin-shared out-of-frame alpha sequences.

The CDR3 sequence is 15 residues long. Trimming stripped 1 base from V and 0 bases from J, with 7 bases between. Per germline, CDR1 SNHLY and CDR2 FYNNEI. With regard to this clonotype: What it binds is not known.

TCRdb fed the 5' RACE reads into MiXCR, producing one record per CDR3 protein. This table has 260,000 or so distinct CDR3 sequences, around 7.6% appearing once. The same sample was also studied in work on yellow fever vaccine responses in identical twins.

The rearrangement joins TRBV2 to TRBJ1-3; D is ambiguous. The receptor comes from a woman aged 18-29 years in good health. The sample comprised CD8+ T cells sorted from blood. Here the CDR3 reads CASSEVESSGNTIYF. The CDR3 region has the DNA TGTGCCAGCAGTGAAGTTGAGAGCTCTGGAAACACCATATATTTT.